The 29 T cell receptor beta chains below all came from one sample that was sequenced in a study of T cells in Graves' hyperthyroidism and ophthalmopathy. Using RNA transcripts as the source, TCR beta CDR3 regions were amplified. In the first-round RT-PCR of the TCR CDR3, the HTBI primer set was used. One entry per CDR3 protein results from TCRdb running MiXCR on the multiplex PCR reads. The sample has hundreds of thousands of distinct CDR3 sequences, just under 20% seen once. Source material: blood. The receptors come from a man aged 35 to 55 with Graves' ophthalmopathy.

J is TRBJ2-2 and V is TRBV6-1; TRBD1 matches at 8 bases. The CDR3 is made up of 14 amino acids. J was trimmed by 2 bases and V by 10 bases; bases with no gene match: 6. CDR1 is MNHNS and CDR2 is SASEGT in the germline V gene. The CDR3 coding sequence is TGTGCCACCAGACAGGGGATCAACACCGGGGAGCTGTTTTTT. It codes for CATRQGINTGELFF.

This clonotype was counted between two and nine times. The chain employs TRBV15 and TRBJ2-1, with D possibly being TRBD1 (6 bases). This CDR3 has 15 amino acids. Germline assignment: CDR1 LNHNV and CDR2 YYDKDF (reference sequence). V was trimmed by 0 bases and J by 9 bases, leaving 15 bases between them. This CDR3 is CATSRDVTGLGEQFF. CDR3 nucleotides: TGTGCCACCAGCAGAGACGTAACAGGGTTGGGTGAGCAGTTCTTC.

This clonotype showed up many times. The chain links TRBV2 to TRBJ2-2; D is possibly TRBD1 or TRBD2 (5 bases each). Germline CDR1 SNHLY, CDR2 FYNNEI. The V end was cut by 6 bases, the J end by 7 bases, with 12 bases between. The CDR3 covers 13 residues. For the CDR3, the DNA is TGTGCCAGCAGCTCCGAGGGGTTCGGGGAGCTGTTTTTT. Translating it yields CASSSEGFGELFF.

This clonotype was found a few times. V usage is TRBV30 and J usage is TRBJ1-5; tentatively, D is TRBD1 (6 bases). There are 12 residues in the CDR3. Germline CDR1 and CDR2: GTSNPN and SVGIG (reference sequence). Trimming left V 5 bases short and J 7 bases short, with 12 bases between. The chain's CDR3 is CAWARGGQPQHF. The DNA for the CDR3 is TGTGCCTGGGCCCGGGGGGGCCAGCCCCAGCATTTT.

This clonotype was counted at least ten times. The gene calls are TRBV12-3 or TRBV12-4 and TRBJ2-1; TRBD2 matches at 9 bases. V shed 2 bases, J shed 10 bases, and the junction held 3 bases outside the gene matches. The CDR3 runs to 13 residues. CDR3 sequence: CASSLFGLAEQFF. As DNA, the CDR3 is TGTGCCAGCAGTTTATTCGGACTAGCGGAGCAGTTCTTC.

This clonotype was seen only a few times. This rearrangement joins TRBV20-1 to TRBJ2-7; 11 bases are shared with TRBD2. The CDR3 runs 14 residues. The V and J ends lost 4 bases and 7 bases, in that order; junction bases with no gene match: 9. Per the germline V gene, CDR1 is DFQATT and CDR2 is SNEGSKA (reference sequence). CDR3 in amino acids: CSAKPGLAELEQYF. In DNA, the CDR3 is TGCAGTGCTAAGCCGGGACTAGCGGAGTTGGAGCAGTACTTC.

This clonotype showed up just once. The gene calls are TRBV20-1 and TRBJ2-7, with 10 bases fitting TRBD2. The CDR3 totals 17 residues. In germline, CDR1 is DFQATT, CDR2 SNEGSKA (reference sequence). With V trimmed by 2 bases and J by 4 bases, 14 bases remained unmatched. The CDR3 is CSARSPSPSGSMYEQYF. The CDR3, as DNA: TGCAGTGCTAGATCACCCTCCCCTAGCGGGAGTATGTACGAGCAGTACTTC.

This clonotype was observed at least ten times. The rearrangement links TRBV7-6 to TRBJ2-7, with 12 bases matching TRBD2. CDR3 size: 15 residues. With V trimmed by 5 bases and J by 4 bases, 6 bases remained unmatched. Germline V lookup: CDR1 SGHVS, CDR2 FNYEAQ. CDR3: CASSPTSGRNYEQYF. CDR3 bases: TGTGCCAGCAGCCCTACTAGCGGGAGGAATTACGAGCAGTACTTC. The variable domain in full, completed from reference TRBV7-6 and TRBJ2-7, reads GAGVSQSPRYKVTKRGQDVALRCDPISGHVSLYWYRQALGQGPEFLTYFNYEAQQDKSGLPNDRFSAERPEGSISTLTIQRTEQRDSAMYRCASSPTSGRNYEQYFGPGTRLTVT.

This clonotype was found a few times. The gene calls are TRBV7-6 and TRBJ1-2; TRBD1 aligns across 10 bases. Per germline, CDR1 SGHVS and CDR2 FNYEAQ. After removal of 5 bases from V and 7 bases from J, the junction contained 10 bases not matched to a gene. The CDR3 length is 15 residues. Written as DNA, the CDR3 is TGTGCCAGCAGCCAAAGACAGGGGGCAAGGGCTGGCTACACCTTC. It is translated as CASSQRQGARAGYTF.

This clonotype was observed many times. The chain recombines TRBV3-1 with TRBJ1-1; no definite D call. Trimming cost V 1 base and J 4 bases, with 25 bases left between them. Looked up from germline, CDR1 is LGHDT and CDR2 is YNNKEL (reference sequence). This CDR3 is built from 19 residues. CDR3 sequence: CASSQGGSLGQYKVTEAFF. The CDR3 region has the DNA TGTGCCAGCAGCCAAGGAGGCTCCCTCGGCCAATACAAAGTCACTGAAGCTTTCTTT.

The rearrangement uses TRBV10-3 and TRBJ2-3, with 8 bases matching TRBD2. This CDR3 comprises 16 residues. V lost 5 bases and J lost 0; bases outside the gene matches: 7. The V gene's germline CDR1 is ENHRY and CDR2 SYGVKD. For the CDR3, the DNA is TGTGCCATCAGTAATTTAGCGGGATCTAGCACAGATACGCAGTATTTT. Protein: CAISNLAGSSTDTQYF.

The V and J genes are TRBV9 and TRBJ1-2; D call uncertain. The CDR3 extends over 13 amino acids. Germline-derived CDR1 and CDR2 are SGDLS and YYNGEE. V was clipped by 0 bases and J by 5 bases, with 8 bases between them. The CDR3: CASSVVSDYGYTF. The CDR3 bases are TGTGCCAGCAGCGTAGTGTCGGATTATGGCTACACCTTC.

At least ten counts were recorded for this clonotype. This chain connects TRBV12-3 or TRBV12-4 to TRBJ2-7; weak D call: TRBD1 (5 bases). With 6 bases removed from V and 3 bases from J, the gap between germline ends came to 12 bases. The CDR3 covers 13 residues. CDR3 amino acids: CASSFDSVYEQYF. The DNA of the CDR3 is TGTGCCAGCAGCTTTGACAGCGTCTACGAGCAGTACTTC.

This CDR3 is CASSWRSSYNEQFF. The CDR3 DNA reads as TGTGCCAGCAGTTGGCGGAGCTCCTACAATGAGCAGTTCTTC. The rearrangement links TRBV6-9 to TRBJ2-1; D remains ambiguous. V gave up 4 bases and J gave up 0 bases, with 7 bases separating them. Germline lookup yields CDR1 MNHGY and CDR2 SVAAGI. This CDR3 has 14 amino acids.

This clonotype has at least ten counts. V usage is TRBV2 and J usage is TRBJ1-5; D is possibly TRBD1 (6 bases). Germline CDR1 and CDR2: SNHLY and FYNNEI. V dropped 2 bases and J dropped 5 bases, with 13 bases sitting between them. There are 15 residues in the CDR3. The CDR3 DNA sequence: TGTGCCAGCAGTGAATCATCAGGGGCATATCAGCCCCAGCATTTT. Translation gives CASSESSGAYQPQHF.

The chain uses TRBV29-1 and TRBJ2-1; D ambiguous. The CDR3 consists of 12 residues. Trimming stripped 6 bases from V and 7 bases from J, with 13 bases between. Per germline, CDR1 SQVTM and CDR2 ANQGSEA. In DNA, the CDR3 is TGCAGCGTGGCATTTAGCAGTAATGAGCAGTTCTTC. Translated, it gives CSVAFSSNEQFF.

This sequence joins TRBV6-1 and TRBJ2-3, with D perhaps TRBD1 or TRBD2 (6 bases each). This CDR3 has 14 amino acids. V was pared by 7 bases and J by 2 bases, with 13 bases between. Germline V gene sequence: CDR1 MNHNS, CDR2 SASEGT. The DNA of the CDR3 is TGTGCCAGCACCCGGGGGCCATACACAGATACGCAGTATTTT. Translated: CASTRGPYTDTQYF.

The chain links TRBV19 to TRBJ2-1; tentatively, D is TRBD2 (6 bases). This CDR3 is 15 amino acids long. Per germline, CDR1 LNHDA and CDR2 SQIVND (reference sequence). Trimming shortened V by 7 bases and J by 9 bases, and 22 bases separated the two germline ends. The CDR3 nucleotides are TGTGCCAGTACCTCGGGAAGCGCTAGAGCGGGTGAGCAGTTCTTC. This codes for CASTSGSARAGEQFF. The whole variable domain, filled in from reference TRBV19 and TRBJ2-1, reads DGGITQSPKYLFRKEGQNVTLSCEQNLNHDAMYWYRQDPGQGLRLIYYSQIVNDFQKGDIAEGYSVSREKKESFPLTVTSAQKNPTAFYLCASTSGSARAGEQFFGPGTRLTVL.

This clonotype was found many times. The chain has TRBV20-1 and TRBJ2-3; 13 nucleotides align to TRBD2. This CDR3 has 16 residues. Germline values: CDR1 DFQATT, CDR2 SNEGSKA (reference sequence). V was pared by 0 bases and J by 4 bases, with 4 bases of the junction left unmatched. In DNA form, the CDR3 reads TGCAGTGCTAGAGATAGGACTAGCGGGAGTGCAGATACGCAGTATTTT. Amino acids: CSARDRTSGSADTQYF.

This clonotype appeared many times. The V and J genes are TRBV2 and TRBJ2-3; 8 bases map to TRBD2. The CDR3 is made up of 14 amino acids. Unmatched junction bases numbered 3, after V lost 7 bases and J lost 0 bases. Germline assignment: CDR1 SNHLY and CDR2 FYNNEI. The CDR3 sequence: CASNPSGSTDTQYF. CDR3 DNA: TGTGCCAGCAACCCTAGCGGGAGCACAGATACGCAGTATTTT.

The CDR3 loop reads CASSLMDTFNTEAFF. CDR3 bases: TGTGCCAGCAGCCTAATGGACACTTTTAACACTGAAGCTTTCTTT. This chain uses TRBV11-2 with TRBJ1-1; TRBD1 is a possible D gene (5 bases). V dropped 5 bases and J dropped 2 bases, with 15 bases sitting between them. Germline V CDR1 and CDR2: SGHAT, FQNNGV. The CDR3 loop spans 15 amino acids.

The sample holds many counts of this clonotype. The chain carries TRBV15 and TRBJ2-7; 11 nucleotides line up with TRBD2. CDR1 and CDR2 from the germline V gene are LNHNV and YYDKDF (reference sequence). CDR3 length: 15 amino acids. V was clipped by 7 bases and J by 2 bases; unmatched bases: 7. The CDR3 coding sequence is TGTGCCACCAAGCTAGCGGGAGGCCCCACCTACGAGCAGTACTTC. It codes for CATKLAGGPTYEQYF.

This clonotype has just one count. This chain uses TRBV6-1 with TRBJ1-5; D may be TRBD1 (5 bases). Trimming removed 7 bases at V and 4 bases at J, with 14 bases between. CDR3 length: 14 amino acids. Per the germline V gene, CDR1 is MNHNS and CDR2 is SASEGT. Here the CDR3 DNA reads TGTGCCAGCATCAGGGAATTTCGGAATCAGCCCCAGCATTTT. Its translation: CASIREFRNQPQHF.

V gene TRBV5-6 combines with J gene TRBJ2-7; no clear D. This CDR3 contains 14 residues. Looked up from germline, CDR1 is SGHDT and CDR2 is YYEEEE. With 3 bases removed from V and 5 bases from J, the gap between germline ends came to 15 bases. The CDR3 nucleotides read TGTGCCAGCAGCTCGCCCGGGTTCCCCCACGAGCAGTACTTC. It yields the protein CASSSPGFPHEQYF.

This clonotype was observed many times. J is TRBJ2-7 and V is TRBV28; 7 bases are a match to TRBD1. Per germline, CDR1 MDHEN and CDR2 SYDVKM. The J segment lost 7 bases and the V segment lost 4 bases, leaving 10 bases of the junction unmatched. This CDR3 has 14 residues. The CDR3 DNA reads as TGTGCCAGCAGTTCCACCCTGACAGGGCGGGAGCAGTACTTC. It codes for CASSSTLTGREQYF.

This clonotype turned up a few times. The chain joins TRBV20-1 to TRBJ2-1; 13 nucleotides agree with TRBD2. J lost 0 bases, V lost 2 bases, and 13 bases had no gene match. Germline values: CDR1 DFQATT, CDR2 SNEGSKA (reference sequence). The CDR3 is 20 residues long. The CDR3: CSARSLPGLAGFSSYNEQFF. The CDR3 region has the DNA TGCAGTGCTAGATCATTGCCGGGACTAGCGGGGTTCAGCTCCTACAATGAGCAGTTCTTC.

This clonotype has more than one count but fewer than ten. V is TRBV10-2 and J is TRBJ1-1; D is possibly TRBD1 (6 bases). The CDR3 covers 17 residues. The germline gives CDR1 WSHSY, CDR2 SAAADI. Trimming shortened V by 2 bases and J by 1 base, and 17 bases separated the two germline ends. The CDR3, as DNA: TGCGCCAGCAGTGAGGTGGGATGGGGGGCATGGAACACTGAAGCTTTCTTT. It codes for CASSEVGWGAWNTEAFF.

The chain links TRBV29-1 to TRBJ1-1; D unclear. The CDR3 has 10 residues. Trimming cost V 8 bases and J 7 bases, with 11 bases left between them. The germline CDR1 and CDR2 sequences are SQVTM and ANQGSEA. The CDR3 protein is CSSKDIEAFF. The CDR3 DNA follows: TGCAGCTCCAAGGATATTGAAGCTTTCTTT.

This chain uses TRBV5-1 with TRBJ1-1; 7 bases fit TRBD1. Germline values: CDR1 SGHRS, CDR2 YFSETQ. The length of the CDR3 is 16 residues. V dropped 3 bases and J dropped 5; count of bases not matched to a gene: 13. CDR3 nucleotides: TGCGCCAGCAGCTGGGGGCTACAGGGGAAAAATACTGAAGCTTTCTTT. It translates to CASSWGLQGKNTEAFF.